These T cell receptor beta chains were read from a single sample in a study of Graves' ophthalmopathy and Graves' hyperthyroidism. Using its own MiXCR run on the multiplex PCR reads, TCRdb lists one record per CDR3 protein. The sample lists roughly 700,000 distinct CDR3 sequences, 40% occurring once. Sequencing was carried out using peripheral blood. The receptors shown here come from an adult man with Graves' ophthalmopathy. Each CDR3 is given with its conserved first and last residue. The D gene is left open where the match is weak. Size values are once, few and many counts, or a class for expanded clones, and some rows have none.

>TRBV15|17|TRBD1|many|TRBJ2-6
TGTGCCACCAGCAGAGTCCCAGGGGGATGGGGGGCCAACGTCCTGACTTTC
CATSRVPGGWGANVLTF
>TRBV7-8|14|-|-|TRBJ2-3
TGTGCCAGCGGCCTGGGGACGGGCACAGATACGCAGTATTTT
CASGLGTGTDTQYF
>TRBV5-1|15|TRBD2|-|TRBJ2-1
TGCGCCAGCAGTACGGGGGGGTATACGGGCAATGAGCAGTTCTTC
CASSTGGYTGNEQFF
>TRBV2|13|-|-|TRBJ2-5
TGTGCCAGCAGAATAGCAGGGTACAATGAGCAGTACTTC
CASRIAGYNEQYF
>TRBV7-6|14|-|many|TRBJ2-5
TGTGCCAGCAGCTTAGCAGGGCGGGGCGAGACCCAGTACTTC
CASSLAGRGETQYF
>TRBV10-3|13|-|-|TRBJ1-4
TGTGCCATCAGTGAAGCAGGGTTTGAAAAACTGTTTTTT
CAISEAGFEKLFF
>TRBV24-1|13|-|many|TRBJ1-5
TGTGCCAGCAGTTACGGGCAGGATCAGCCCCAGCATTTT
CASSYGQDQPQHF
>TRBV7-9|15|TRBD1|few|TRBJ1-1
TGCGCCAGCAGCCACATACAGGGGGCGGGCACTGAAGCTTTCTTT
CASSHIQGAGTEAFF
>TRBV5-1|13|TRBD1|-|TRBJ1-5
TGCGCCAGCAGGAGGGACAGGGAACAGCCCCAGCATTTT
CASRRDREQPQHF
>TRBV20-1|13|TRBD1|-|TRBJ2-7
TGCAGTGCCGAGGACAGGGCCTCCTACGAGCAGTACTTC
CSAEDRASYEQYF
>TRBV10-3|15|-|-|TRBJ1-2
TGTGCCAGCAGTTCGTGGGAGGGAGGGGACTATGGCTACACCTTC
CASSSWEGGDYGYTF
>TRBV25-1|16|TRBD2|-|TRBJ2-1
TGTGCCAGTAGTCCTAGCGGGGGGAACGCCTACAATGAGCAGTTCTTC
CASSPSGGNAYNEQFF
>TRBV10-3|13|-|once|TRBJ2-7
TGTGCCATCAGTGGGTATACGGACAAGGGGATGGGCTTC
CAISGYTDKGMGF
>TRBV7-2|14|TRBD2|few|TRBJ2-7
TGTGCCAGCAGCTTCGCGGGGGGTACCTACGAGCAGTACTTC
CASSFAGGTYEQYF
>TRBV12-3/TRBV12-4|15|-|-|TRBJ1-5
TGTGCCAGCAGTTTAGGAGGGGCGGACAATCAGCCCCAGCATTTT
CASSLGGADNQPQHF
>TRBV10-2|16|-|-|TRBJ1-5
TGTGCCAGCAGCCAAGATCCCCCAGGGGTAGGTCAGCCCCAGCATTTT
CASSQDPPGVGQPQHF
>TRBV19|14|TRBD1|few|TRBJ2-5
TGTGCCAGTAGTCTCAACAGGGGGGAAGAGACCCAGTACTTC
CASSLNRGEETQYF
>TRBV10-3|13|-|few|TRBJ1-1
TGTGCCAGCAGCCAAAAACAAGATAGTAGAGCTTTCTTT
CASSQKQDSRAFF
>TRBV20-1|14|-|-|TRBJ1-6
TGCAGTGCTAGAGTGAGAGCCTTAAATTCACCCCTCCACTTT
CSARVRALNSPLHF
>TRBV10-1|13|-|many|TRBJ1-6
TGCGCCAGCAGTGAGATCGGCAGATCACCCCTCCACTTT
CASSEIGRSPLHF
>TRBV6-6|15|-|-|TRBJ2-5
TGTGCCAGCAGTTATGCTCAGGGGCAGCAAGAGACCCAGTACTTC
CASSYAQGQQETQYF
>TRBV7-9|15|TRBD1|-|TRBJ2-7
TGTGCCAGCAGCCGGGACAGGGGTGGATTGTACGAGCAGTACTTC
CASSRDRGGLYEQYF
>TRBV6-1|19|TRBD2|-|TRBJ2-7
TGTGCCAGCAGTTACTCCCGGGGACTAGCGGGAGTCTATGACTACGAGCAGTACTTC
CASSYSRGLAGVYDYEQYF
>TRBV4-2|13|-|-|TRBJ2-5
TGTGCCAGCAGCCAAGACAGTCCGGAGACCCAGTACTTC
CASSQDSPETQYF
>TRBV7-9|16|TRBD1|-|TRBJ2-7
TGTGCCAGCAGCCTCGGCTGGGACAGATATACTTACGAGCAGTACTTC
CASSLGWDRYTYEQYF
>TRBV7-2|15|-|many|TRBJ1-3
TGTGCCAGCAGGCCTCAGGGTCTGCCTGGAAACACCATATATTTT
CASRPQGLPGNTIYF
>TRBV12-3/TRBV12-4|12|-|-|TRBJ1-1
TGTGCGTCGGGGGCCACAGACACTGAAGCTTTCTTT
CASGATDTEAFF
>TRBV25-1|15|TRBD1|-|TRBJ2-7
TGTGCCAGCACCCACTCTGGGACAGAACCTTACGAGCAGTACTTC
CASTHSGTEPYEQYF
>TRBV2|15|-|many|TRBJ2-7
TGTGCCAGCAGTAAGGCAGGGGTGAGGTCCTACGAGCAGTACTTC
CASSKAGVRSYEQYF
>TRBV19|15|-|-|TRBJ1-1
TGTGCCAGTAGTCTCGCCCCCTCAGGCGGCACTGAAGCTTTCTTT
CASSLAPSGGTEAFF
>TRBV11-3|13|TRBD1|-|TRBJ2-2
TGTGCCAGCAGCGGACAGGGTGGCCTGGAGCTGTTTTTT
CASSGQGGLELFF
>TRBV11-2|16|-|-|TRBJ1-1
TGTGCCAGCAGAGTGACATCCGGGGGGGCGAACACTGAAGCTTTCTTT
CASRVTSGGANTEAFF
>TRBV2|17|-|-|TRBJ2-7
TGTGCCAGCAGTGCCCCCCCCATTGGCGGGACGGTCCCCGAGCAGTACTTC
CASSAPPIGGTVPEQYF
>TRBV15|12|-|-|TRBJ1-2
TGTGCCACCAGCAGGGGAGGTCAGGGCTACACCTTC
CATSRGGQGYTF
>TRBV7-4|12|-|many|TRBJ1-2
TGTGCCAGCAGCTTAGCAAGGGACGGCTACACCTTC
CASSLARDGYTF
>TRBV19|13|-|many|TRBJ1-2
TGTGCCAGTCGGAGCAGGGCCCTCTATGGCTACACCTTC
CASRSRALYGYTF
>TRBV5-1|14|-|many|TRBJ1-1
TGCGCCAGCACCCGTGGGGGCGCTGGCACTGAAGCTTTCTTT
CASTRGGAGTEAFF
>TRBV6-5|15|TRBD1|few|TRBJ1-5
TGTGCCAGCAGGCCTGACAGGGCGAGGTATCAGCCCCAGCATTTT
CASRPDRARYQPQHF
>TRBV6-5|12|-|-|TRBJ2-5
TGTGCCAGCAGTTACACGCTCGAGGCCCAGTACTTC
CASSYTLEAQYF
>TRBV13|15|-|-|TRBJ2-7
TGTGCCAGCAGCCATGAACAGGGTGGTTTCTACGAGCAGTACTTC
CASSHEQGGFYEQYF
>TRBV25-1|13|-|-|TRBJ1-2
TGTGCCAGCAGTGATCGAGAGGCCTATGGCTACACCTTC
CASSDREAYGYTF
>TRBV10-3|16|-|few|TRBJ1-6
TGTGCCATCAGTGAGTCGACAGGTGGGGAAGGAATGGCCCTCCACTTT
CAISESTGGEGMALHF
>TRBV7-2|15|TRBD2|-|TRBJ2-7
TGTGCCAGCAGCTGGGGGGTAGCGGGAGATGGCGAGCAGTACTTC
CASSWGVAGDGEQYF
>TRBV20-1|14|-|-|TRBJ2-7
TGCAGTGCTAGAGATTCTACAGGCTCCTACGAGCAGTACTTC
CSARDSTGSYEQYF
>TRBV25-1|14|TRBD1|-|TRBJ1-2
TGTGCCAGCAGCGCCCAGACAGGGGTATCGGGCTACACCTTC
CASSAQTGVSGYTF
>TRBV20-1|13|-|few|TRBJ1-6
TGCAGTGCTAGGAGGGGTAATAATTCACCCCTCCACTTT
CSARRGNNSPLHF
>TRBV15|15|TRBD2|few|TRBJ2-3
TGTGCCACCAGCGGACTAGCGGGAGTTGGAGATACGCAGTATTTT
CATSGLAGVGDTQYF
>TRBV9|14|-|-|TRBJ2-2
TGTGCCAGCAGCGACAGGGACTTCACCGGGGAGCTGCTTTTT
CASSDRDFTGELLF
>TRBV11-3|12|-|few|TRBJ2-7
TGTGCCAGCAGCTTTATAGGGAGGGAGCAGTACTTC
CASSFIGREQYF
>TRBV20-1|16|-|few|TRBJ1-2
TGCAGTGCTAGAGATTCGGCGGGAAAAGTTAACTATGGCTACACCTTC
CSARDSAGKVNYGYTF
>TRBV7-9|12|-|many|TRBJ2-5
TGTGCCAGCAGCGGGGGAAGGGAGACCCAGTACTTC
CASSGGRETQYF
>TRBV15|15|TRBD1|many|TRBJ2-5
TGTGCCACCAGCAGAGTGGGACAGGGATTAGAGACCCAGTACTTC
CATSRVGQGLETQYF
>TRBV5-1|13|TRBD2|few|TRBJ2-7
TGCGCCAGCAGCTCGGGACTAGCGGCCGAGCAGTACTTC
CASSSGLAAEQYF
>TRBV7-9|16|TRBD1|-|TRBJ2-7
TGTGCCAGCAGTACCCCCTCCGGGACAGGGACGGACGAGCAGTACTTC
CASSTPSGTGTDEQYF
>TRBV6-4|13|-|many|TRBJ1-1
TGTGCCAGTAGCGCCGACAGAGACACTGAAGCTTTCTTT
CASSADRDTEAFF
>TRBV29-1|18|-|-|TRBJ2-3
TGCAGCGTTGGACTTATACTTACAGCCCCCGGGAGCACAGATACGCAGTATTTT
CSVGLILTAPGSTDTQYF
>TRBV11-2|16|TRBD2|-|TRBJ2-1
TGTGCCAGCAGCCCCATCTTTAGCGGGAGGGGCAATGAGCAGTTCTTC
CASSPIFSGRGNEQFF
>TRBV25-1|16|-|-|TRBJ2-6
TGTGCCAGCAGCTGGGAAGGCGGCTCTGGGGCCAACGTCCTGACTTTC
CASSWEGGSGANVLTF
>TRBV20-1|11|-|many|TRBJ1-5
TGCAGTGCTCGGGTCGGAGAGCCCCAGCATTTT
CSARVGEPQHF
>TRBV20-1|14|-|-|TRBJ1-5
TGCAGCCCAGGGCCGCAGATTAGCAATCAGCCCCAGCATTTT
CSPGPQISNQPQHF